A single TCR beta chain is shown here with its context. These data come from a study of blood T cell repertoires in COVID-19. At the level of the study: The cDNA or gDNA used as material had been derived from T cells, B-cell-depleted T cells, or PBMCs.

V was pared by 7 bases and J by 8 bases, with 8 bases between. Germline CDR1 and CDR2: SQVTM and ANQGSEA. The CDR3 has 10 amino acids. Per the study methods: Scientists estimated how many nucleated cells there were by amplifying reference gene primers. Repertoires were generated with immunoSEQ multiplex PCR, while TCRdb's copy carries only in-frame clones and drops some. V and J calls and clone size are as listed in that table; D and trimming were resolved from the DNA. The table has about 230,000 clones, roughly 86% seen once; the top ten hold less than 4%. Sequenced input: PBMCs or T cells enriched from blood (not recorded which). The chain combines TRBV29-1 with TRBJ1-4, with a weak D call TRBD1 (5 bases). The sequence was obtained from a woman aged 30 to 39 with acute COVID-19. CDR3 amino acids: CSGGEEKLFF. In DNA, the CDR3 is TGCAGCGGGGGGGAGGAAAAACTGTTTTTT. Full variable domain (remainder filled in from reference TRBV29-1 and TRBJ1-4): SAVISQKPSRDICQRGTSLTIQCQVDSQVTMMFWYRQQPGQSLTLIATANQGSEATYESGFVIDKFPISRPNLTFSTLTVSNMSPEDSSIYLCSGGEEKLFFGSGTQLSVL.